This T cell receptor beta chain was sequenced during a study of T cells in narcolepsy. This clone was recorded only once. Sequencing was performed with immunoSEQ multiplex PCR; in TCRdb, only in-frame clones are kept and a portion is missing. The sample consists of under 40,000 clones, 70% to 80% of them appearing once. CDR3 size: 11 residues. Trimming shortened V by 4 bases and J by 11 bases, and 11 bases separated the two germline ends. Germline CDR1 reads MNHNS; CDR2 reads SASEGT. Source material: CD45RA- memory CD4+ T cells from PBMCs. The rearrangement uses TRBV6-1 and TRBJ2-5; D perhaps matches TRBD2 (6 bases). This receptor was obtained from a human donor with narcolepsy. CDR3 bases: TGTGCCAGCAGTGGGGACTGGGTTCAGTACTTC. Its protein product is CASSGDWVQYF.